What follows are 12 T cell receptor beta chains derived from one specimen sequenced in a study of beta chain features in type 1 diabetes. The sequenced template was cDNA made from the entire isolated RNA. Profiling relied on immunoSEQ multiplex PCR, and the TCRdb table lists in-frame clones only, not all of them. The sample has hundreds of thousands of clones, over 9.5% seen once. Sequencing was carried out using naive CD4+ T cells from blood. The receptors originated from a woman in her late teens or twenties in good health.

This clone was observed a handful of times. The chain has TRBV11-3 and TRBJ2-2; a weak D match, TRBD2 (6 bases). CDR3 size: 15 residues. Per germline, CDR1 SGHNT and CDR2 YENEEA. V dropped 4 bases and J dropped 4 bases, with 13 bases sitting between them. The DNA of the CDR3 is TGTGCCAGCAGCTCGGTGGCGGGACCCACCGGGGAGCTGTTTTTT. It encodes CASSSVAGPTGELFF.

This CDR3 is CASSGQGGTLQETQYF. CDR3 sequence (DNA): TGTGCCAGCAGTGGACAGGGGGGAACTCTCCAAGAGACCCAGTACTTC. V is TRBV2 and J is TRBJ2-5; 9 bases line up with TRBD1. V lost 4 bases and J lost 1; bases outside the gene matches: 7. The CDR3 is 16 residues long. Germline assignment: CDR1 SNHLY and CDR2 FYNNEI. Supplemented by reference TRBV2 and TRBJ2-5, the full variable domain reads EPEVTQTPSHQVTQMGQEVILRCVPISNHLYFYWYRQILGQKVEFLVSFYNNEISEKSEIFDDQFSVERPDGSNFTLKIRSTKLEDSAMYFCASSGQGGTLQETQYFGPGTRLLVL.

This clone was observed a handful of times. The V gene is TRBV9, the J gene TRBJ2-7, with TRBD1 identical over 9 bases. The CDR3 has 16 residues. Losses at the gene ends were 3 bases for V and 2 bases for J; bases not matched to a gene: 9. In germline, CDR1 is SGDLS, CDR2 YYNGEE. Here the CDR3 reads CASSADQRTGAYEQYF. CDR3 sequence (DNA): TGTGCCAGCAGCGCGGACCAGAGGACAGGGGCCTACGAGCAGTACTTC.

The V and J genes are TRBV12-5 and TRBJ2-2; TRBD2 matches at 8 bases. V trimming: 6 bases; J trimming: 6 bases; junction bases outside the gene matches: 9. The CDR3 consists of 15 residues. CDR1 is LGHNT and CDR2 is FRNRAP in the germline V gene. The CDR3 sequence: CASGLSGRRAGELFF. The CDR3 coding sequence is TGTGCTAGTGGCCTCAGCGGGAGACGGGCCGGGGAGCTGTTTTTT.

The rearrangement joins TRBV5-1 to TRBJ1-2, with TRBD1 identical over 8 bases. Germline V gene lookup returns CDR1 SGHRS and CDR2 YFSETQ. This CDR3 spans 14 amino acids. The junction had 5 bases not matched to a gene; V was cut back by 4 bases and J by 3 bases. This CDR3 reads CASSRGQEYYGYTF. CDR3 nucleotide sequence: TGCGCCAGCAGCAGGGGACAGGAGTACTATGGCTACACCTTC.

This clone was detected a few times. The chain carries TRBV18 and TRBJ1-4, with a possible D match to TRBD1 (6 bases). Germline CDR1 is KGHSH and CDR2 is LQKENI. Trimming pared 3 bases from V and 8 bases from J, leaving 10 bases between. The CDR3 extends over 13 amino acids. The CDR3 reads CASSPGAGEKLFF. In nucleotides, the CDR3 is TGTGCCAGCTCACCGGGGGCAGGGGAAAAACTGTTTTTT.

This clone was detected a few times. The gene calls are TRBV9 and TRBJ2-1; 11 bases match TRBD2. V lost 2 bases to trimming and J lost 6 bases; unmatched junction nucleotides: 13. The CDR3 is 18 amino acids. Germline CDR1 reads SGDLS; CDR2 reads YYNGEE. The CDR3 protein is CASSVSSGGASSGNEQFF. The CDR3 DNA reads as TGTGCCAGCAGCGTTAGTAGCGGGGGGGCCTCTTCAGGCAATGAGCAGTTCTTC.

The CDR3 here is CASSHRFSAGGTNTGELFF. The CDR3 nucleotides read TGTGCCAGCAGCCACCGCTTTTCAGCGGGGGGCACGAACACCGGGGAGCTGTTTTTT. The J gene is TRBJ2-2, the V gene TRBV7-3; 9 bases are shared with TRBD2. The CDR3 length is 19 residues. V dropped 5 bases and J dropped 0; count of bases not matched to a gene: 13. Germline V gene lookup returns CDR1 SGHTA and CDR2 FQGTGA.

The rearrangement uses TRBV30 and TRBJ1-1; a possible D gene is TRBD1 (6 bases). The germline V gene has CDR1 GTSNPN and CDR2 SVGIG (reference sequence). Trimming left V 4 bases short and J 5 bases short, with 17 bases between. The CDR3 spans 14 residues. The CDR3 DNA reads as TGTGCCTGGAAGTCCTTACAGGGAGGGACTGAAGCTTTCTTT. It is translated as CAWKSLQGGTEAFF.

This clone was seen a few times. The CDR3 is CASDFSGQRNTGELFF. The DNA of the CDR3 is TGTGCCAGTGACTTTTCCGGACAGAGAAACACCGGGGAGCTGTTTTTT. The chain has TRBV19 and TRBJ2-2; possibly TRBD1 for D (6 bases). V was cut by 8 bases and J by 2 bases, with 18 bases left in between. The CDR3 is 16 residues long. Germline lookup yields CDR1 LNHDA and CDR2 SQIVND (reference sequence).

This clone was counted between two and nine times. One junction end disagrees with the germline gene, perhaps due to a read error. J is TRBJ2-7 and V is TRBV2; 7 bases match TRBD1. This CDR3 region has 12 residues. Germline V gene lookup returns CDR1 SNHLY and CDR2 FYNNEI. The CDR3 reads CASRQGSFEQYF. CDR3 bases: TGTGCCAGCAGACAGGGGTCCTTCGAGCAGTACTTC.

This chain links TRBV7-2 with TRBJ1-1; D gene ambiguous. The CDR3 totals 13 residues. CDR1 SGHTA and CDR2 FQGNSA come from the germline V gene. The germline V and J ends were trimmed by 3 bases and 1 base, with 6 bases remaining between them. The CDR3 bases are TGTGCCAGCAGCTTTAGTGGGAACACTGAAGCTTTCTTT. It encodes CASSFSGNTEAFF.